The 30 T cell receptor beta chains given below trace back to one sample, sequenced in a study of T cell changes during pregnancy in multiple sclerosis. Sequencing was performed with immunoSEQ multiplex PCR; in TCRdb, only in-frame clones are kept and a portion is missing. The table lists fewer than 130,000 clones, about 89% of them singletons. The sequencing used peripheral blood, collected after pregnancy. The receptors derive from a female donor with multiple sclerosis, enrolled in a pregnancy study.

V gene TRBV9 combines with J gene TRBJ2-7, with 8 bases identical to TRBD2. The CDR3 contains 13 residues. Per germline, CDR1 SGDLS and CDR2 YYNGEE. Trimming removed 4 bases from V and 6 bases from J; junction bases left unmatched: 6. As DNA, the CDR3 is TGTGCCAGCAGCCCCCGGGGGGGCCCCGAGCAGTACTTC. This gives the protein CASSPRGGPEQYF.

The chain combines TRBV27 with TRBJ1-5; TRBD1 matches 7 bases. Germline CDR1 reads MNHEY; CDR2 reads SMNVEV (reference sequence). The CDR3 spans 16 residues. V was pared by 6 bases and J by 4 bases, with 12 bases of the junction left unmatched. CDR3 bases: TGTGCCAGCAGAAGTATTGGGACAGAGAATAATCAGCCCCAGCATTTT. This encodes CASRSIGTENNQPQHF.

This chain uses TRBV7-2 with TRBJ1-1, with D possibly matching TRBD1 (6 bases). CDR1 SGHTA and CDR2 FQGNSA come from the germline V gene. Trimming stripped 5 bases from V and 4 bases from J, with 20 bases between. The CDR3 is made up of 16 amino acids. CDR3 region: CASSRSRQVVGTEAFF. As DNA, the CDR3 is TGTGCCAGCAGCCGGAGTAGACAGGTTGTGGGCACTGAAGCTTTCTTT.

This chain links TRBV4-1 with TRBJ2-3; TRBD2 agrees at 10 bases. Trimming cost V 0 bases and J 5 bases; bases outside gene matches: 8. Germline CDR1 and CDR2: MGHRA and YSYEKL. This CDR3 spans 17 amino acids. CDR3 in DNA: TGCGCCAGCAGCCAAGATGAGCGGGGGGGCCTATTAGATACGCAGTATTTT. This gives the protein CASSQDERGGLLDTQYF.

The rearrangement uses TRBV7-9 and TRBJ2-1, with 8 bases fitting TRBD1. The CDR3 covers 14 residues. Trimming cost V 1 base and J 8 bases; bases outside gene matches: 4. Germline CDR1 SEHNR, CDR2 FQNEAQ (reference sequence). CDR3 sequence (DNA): TGTGCCAGCAGCTTAGGGGACAGGCCGGATGAGCAGTTCTTC. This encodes CASSLGDRPDEQFF.

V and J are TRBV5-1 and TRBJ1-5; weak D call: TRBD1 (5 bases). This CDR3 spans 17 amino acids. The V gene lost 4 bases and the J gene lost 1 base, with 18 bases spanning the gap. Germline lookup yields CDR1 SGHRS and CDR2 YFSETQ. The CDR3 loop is CASSPIPGGRSNQPQHF. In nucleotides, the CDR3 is TGCGCCAGCAGCCCCATTCCCGGGGGACGCAGCAATCAGCCCCAGCATTTT.

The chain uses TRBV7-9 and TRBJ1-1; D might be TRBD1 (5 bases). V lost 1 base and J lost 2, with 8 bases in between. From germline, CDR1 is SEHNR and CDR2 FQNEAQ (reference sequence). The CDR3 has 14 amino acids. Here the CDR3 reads CASSLVGPNTEAFF. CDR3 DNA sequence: TGTGCCAGCAGCTTAGTGGGGCCTAACACTGAAGCTTTCTTT.

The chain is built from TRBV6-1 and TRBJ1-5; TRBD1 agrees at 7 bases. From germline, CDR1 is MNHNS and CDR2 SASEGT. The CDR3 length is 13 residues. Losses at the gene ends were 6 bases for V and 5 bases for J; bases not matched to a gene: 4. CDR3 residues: CASSLQGHQPQHF. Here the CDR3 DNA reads TGTGCCAGCAGCCTACAGGGGCATCAGCCCCAGCATTTT.

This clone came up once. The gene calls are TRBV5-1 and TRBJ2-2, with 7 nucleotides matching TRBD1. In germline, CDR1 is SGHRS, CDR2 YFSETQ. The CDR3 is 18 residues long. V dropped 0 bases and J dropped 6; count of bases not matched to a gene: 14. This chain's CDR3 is CASSLEGVAGGSSGELFF. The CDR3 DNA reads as TGCGCCAGCAGCTTGGAAGGTGTGGCAGGGGGTTCTTCCGGGGAGCTGTTTTTT.

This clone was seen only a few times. The CDR3 coding sequence is TGTGCCAGCAGTCCCTTGTTGGGGGGCTCCTATAATTCACCCCTCCACTTT. Its translation: CASSPLLGGSYNSPLHF. The chain combines TRBV27 with TRBJ1-6, with D perhaps TRBD1 (5 bases). Germline V gene sequence: CDR1 MNHEY, CDR2 SMNVEV (reference sequence). The V gene lost 5 bases and the J gene lost 0 bases, with 14 bases spanning the gap. This CDR3 has 17 residues.

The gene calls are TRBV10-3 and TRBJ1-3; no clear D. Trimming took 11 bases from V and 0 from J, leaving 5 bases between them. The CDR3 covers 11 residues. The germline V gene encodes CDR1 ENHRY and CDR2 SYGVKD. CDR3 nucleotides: TGTGCCGTGGCCTCTGGAAACACCATATATTTT. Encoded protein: CAVASGNTIYF.

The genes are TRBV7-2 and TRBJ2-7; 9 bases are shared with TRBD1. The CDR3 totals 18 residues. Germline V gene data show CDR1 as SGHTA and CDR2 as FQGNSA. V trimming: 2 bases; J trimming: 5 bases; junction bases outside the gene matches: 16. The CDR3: CASSLKSAGQGIFDEQYF. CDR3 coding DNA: TGTGCCAGCAGCTTAAAGTCTGCCGGACAGGGGATTTTCGACGAGCAGTACTTC. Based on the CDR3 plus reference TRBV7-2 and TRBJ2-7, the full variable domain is GAGVSQSPSNKVTEKGKDVELRCDPISGHTALYWYRQSLGQGLEFLIYFQGNSAPDKSGLPSDRFSAERTGGSVSTLTIQRTQQEDSAVYLCASSLKSAGQGIFDEQYFGPGTRLTVT.

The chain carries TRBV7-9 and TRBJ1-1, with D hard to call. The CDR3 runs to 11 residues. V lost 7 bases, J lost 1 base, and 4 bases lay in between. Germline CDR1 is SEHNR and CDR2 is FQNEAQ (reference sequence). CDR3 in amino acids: CASMRNTEAFF. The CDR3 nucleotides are TGTGCCAGCATGCGGAACACTGAAGCTTTCTTT.

The CDR3 nucleotides read TGCGCCAGCAGATGGGAGGTGAACACTGAAGCTTTCTTT. This sequence encodes CASRWEVNTEAFF. The chain combines TRBV5-1 with TRBJ1-1, with no clear D. The CDR3 contains 13 residues. V was trimmed by 5 bases and J by 0 bases, leaving 8 bases between them. Looked up from germline, CDR1 is SGHRS and CDR2 is YFSETQ.

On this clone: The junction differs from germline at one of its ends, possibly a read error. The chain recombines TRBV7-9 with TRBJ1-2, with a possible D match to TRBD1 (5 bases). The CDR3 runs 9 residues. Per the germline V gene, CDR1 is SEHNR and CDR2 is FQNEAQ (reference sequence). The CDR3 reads CASTRGDLF. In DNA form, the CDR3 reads TGTGCCAGCACCCGGGGGGACCTCTTC.

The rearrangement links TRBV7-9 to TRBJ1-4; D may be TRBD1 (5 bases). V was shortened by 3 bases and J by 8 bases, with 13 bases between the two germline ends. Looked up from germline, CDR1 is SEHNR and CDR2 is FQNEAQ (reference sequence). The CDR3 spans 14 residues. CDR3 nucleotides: TGTGCCAGCAGCTTGACAGCTTCGCAGGAAAAACTGTTTTTT. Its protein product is CASSLTASQEKLFF.

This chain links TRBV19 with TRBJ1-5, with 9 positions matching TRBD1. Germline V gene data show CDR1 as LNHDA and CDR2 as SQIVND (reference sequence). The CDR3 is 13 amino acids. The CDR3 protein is CASGTGPNQPQHF. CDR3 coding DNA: TGTGCGTCGGGGACAGGGCCAAATCAGCCCCAGCATTTT.

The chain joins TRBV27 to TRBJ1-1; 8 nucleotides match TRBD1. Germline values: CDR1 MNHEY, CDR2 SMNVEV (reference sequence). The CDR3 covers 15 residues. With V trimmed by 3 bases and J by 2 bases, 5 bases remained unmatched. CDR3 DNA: TGTGCCAGCAGTTTCCGGGACAGGATAAACACTGAAGCTTTCTTT. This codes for CASSFRDRINTEAFF.

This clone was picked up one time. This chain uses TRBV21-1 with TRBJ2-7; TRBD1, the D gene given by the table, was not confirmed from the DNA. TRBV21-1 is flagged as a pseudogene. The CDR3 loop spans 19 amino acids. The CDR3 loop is CASSKTYSSGQLSNYEQYF. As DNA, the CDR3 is TGTGCCAGCAGCAAAACTTATAGTTCTGGACAGTTAAGTAACTACGAGCAGTACTTC.

The CDR3 DNA reads as TGTGCCAGCAGCTTGCCCAGCGGGGATTACACCGGGGAGCTGTTTTTT. As protein: CASSLPSGDYTGELFF. The chain joins TRBV5-6 to TRBJ2-2; 7 bases match TRBD2. Trimming at V came to 1 base and at J to 3 bases, leaving 6 bases not matched to a gene. This CDR3 contains 16 residues. Germline-derived CDR1 and CDR2 are SGHDT and YYEEEE.

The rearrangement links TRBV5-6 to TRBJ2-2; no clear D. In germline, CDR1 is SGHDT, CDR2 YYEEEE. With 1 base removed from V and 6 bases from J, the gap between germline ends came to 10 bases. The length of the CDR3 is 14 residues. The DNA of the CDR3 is TGTGCCAGCAGCTTGATCGGTTCCTCCGGGGAGCTGTTTTTT. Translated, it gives CASSLIGSSGELFF.

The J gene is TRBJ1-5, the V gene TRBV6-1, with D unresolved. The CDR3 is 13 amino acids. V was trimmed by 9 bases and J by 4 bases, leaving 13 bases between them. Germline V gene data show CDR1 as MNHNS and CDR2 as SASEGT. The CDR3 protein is CASLSTLNQPQHF. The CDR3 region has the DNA TGTGCCAGTCTCTCGACACTTAATCAGCCCCAGCATTTT.

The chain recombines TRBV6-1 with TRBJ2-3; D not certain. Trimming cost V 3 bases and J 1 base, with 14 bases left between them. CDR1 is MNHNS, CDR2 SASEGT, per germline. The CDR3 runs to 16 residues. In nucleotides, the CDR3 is TGTGCCAGCAGTGACCCTCCCTGGGCCGGCACAGATACGCAGTATTTT. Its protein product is CASSDPPWAGTDTQYF.

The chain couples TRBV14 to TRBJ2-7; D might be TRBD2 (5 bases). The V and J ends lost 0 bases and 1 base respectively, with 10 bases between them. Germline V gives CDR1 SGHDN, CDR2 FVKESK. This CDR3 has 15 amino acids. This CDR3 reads CASSQETRGSYEQYF. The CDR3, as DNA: TGTGCCAGCAGCCAAGAGACCCGAGGGTCCTACGAGCAGTACTTC.

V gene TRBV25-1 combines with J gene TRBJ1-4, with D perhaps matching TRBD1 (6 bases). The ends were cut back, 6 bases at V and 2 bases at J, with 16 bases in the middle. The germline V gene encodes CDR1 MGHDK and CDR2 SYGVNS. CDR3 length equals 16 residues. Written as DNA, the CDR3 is TGTGCCAGCAGGGCGGGTGGGGGCACGACTAATGAAAAACTGTTTTTT. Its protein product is CASRAGGGTTNEKLFF.

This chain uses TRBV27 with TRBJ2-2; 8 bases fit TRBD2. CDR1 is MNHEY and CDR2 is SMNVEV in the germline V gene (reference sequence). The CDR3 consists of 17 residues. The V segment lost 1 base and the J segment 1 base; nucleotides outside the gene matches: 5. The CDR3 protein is CASSLWAAGGNTGELFF. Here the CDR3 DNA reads TGTGCCAGCAGTTTATGGGCGGCGGGGGGGAACACCGGGGAGCTGTTTTTT.

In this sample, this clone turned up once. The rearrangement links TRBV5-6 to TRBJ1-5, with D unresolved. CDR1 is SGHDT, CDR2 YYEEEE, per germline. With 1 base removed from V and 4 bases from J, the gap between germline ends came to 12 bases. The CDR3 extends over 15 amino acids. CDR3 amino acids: CASSLREGGNQPQHF. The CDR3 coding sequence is TGTGCCAGCAGCTTGAGGGAGGGTGGAAATCAGCCCCAGCATTTT.

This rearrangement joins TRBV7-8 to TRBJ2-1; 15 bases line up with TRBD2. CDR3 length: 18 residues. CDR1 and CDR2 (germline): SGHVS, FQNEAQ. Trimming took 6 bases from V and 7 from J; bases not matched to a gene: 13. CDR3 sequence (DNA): TGTGCCAGCAGTTCAGGACTAGCGGGGGGGAGAATAAGTAATGAGCAGTTCTTC. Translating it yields CASSSGLAGGRISNEQFF.

The CDR3 reads CASSYSTGFYEQFF. DNA for the CDR3: TGTGCCAGCAGTTACTCGACAGGGTTTTATGAGCAGTTCTTC. The genes are TRBV6-5 and TRBJ2-1; 7 bases agree with TRBD1. CDR1 MNHEY and CDR2 SVGAGI come from the germline V gene. V shed 0 bases and J 8 bases; nucleotides not matched to a gene: 4. This CDR3 comprises 14 residues.

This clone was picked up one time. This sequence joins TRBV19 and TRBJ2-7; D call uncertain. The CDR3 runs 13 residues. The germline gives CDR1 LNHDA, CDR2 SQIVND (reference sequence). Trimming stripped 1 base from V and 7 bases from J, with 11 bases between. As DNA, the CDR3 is TGTGCCAGTAGTATAGCCTTATCCTCTGAGCAGTACTTC. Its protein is CASSIALSSEQYF.